These 8 T cell receptor beta chains share one sample of origin, sequenced in a study of beta chain features in type 1 diabetes. What was sequenced were expressed TCRB transcripts, since all of the isolated RNA had been reverse transcribed. Here immunoSEQ multiplex PCR was the method, and the copy in TCRdb shows in-frame clones only, minus some. This repertoire shows around 500,000 clones, roughly 11% found once; its top ten account for less than 0.06%. The sequenced material came from naive CD4+ T cells from blood. The receptors were sampled from a woman aged 18-35 years in good health.

This rearrangement joins TRBV7-9 to TRBJ1-1, with TRBD1 identical over 8 bases. This CDR3 has 13 residues. CDR1 and CDR2 (germline): SEHNR, FQNEAQ (reference sequence). J was trimmed by 8 bases and V by 5 bases; bases with no gene match: 7. CDR3 residues: CASSLRGQGEAFF. The CDR3 nucleotides read TGTGCCAGCAGCCTTAGAGGACAGGGAGAAGCTTTCTTT.

This chain joins TRBV5-1 and TRBJ1-6, with a weak D call TRBD1 (6 bases). Germline lookup yields CDR1 SGHRS and CDR2 YFSETQ. CDR3 length: 15 amino acids. Between the trimmed V and J ends, which lost 2 bases and 8 bases, there was a span of 14 bases. The CDR3 DNA reads as TGCGCCAGCAGCTTATCCGGACAGCAGTATTCACCCCTCCACTTT. Amino acids: CASSLSGQQYSPLHF. Complete variable domain (other parts from reference TRBV5-1 and TRBJ1-6): KAGVTQTPRYLIKTRGQQVTLSCSPISGHRSVSWYQQTPGQGLQFLFEYFSETQRNKGNFPGRFSGRQFSNSRSEMNVSTLELGDSALYLCASSLSGQQYSPLHFGNGTRLTVT.

The sample holds a few counts of this clone. The J gene is TRBJ2-1, the V gene TRBV9; 12 bases fit TRBD2. This CDR3 has 16 residues. The germline V gene has CDR1 SGDLS and CDR2 YYNGEE. Trimming took 4 bases from V and 4 from J; bases not matched to a gene: 6. This CDR3 reads CASSTLGLAGYNEQFF. The CDR3 DNA sequence: TGTGCCAGCAGCACACTTGGACTAGCGGGATACAATGAGCAGTTCTTC.

The chain is built from TRBV9 and TRBJ2-1; 11 nucleotides agree with TRBD2. This CDR3 is 15 amino acids long. Germline V gene lookup returns CDR1 SGDLS and CDR2 YYNGEE. After removal of 0 bases from V and 9 bases from J, the junction contained 5 bases not matched to a gene. The CDR3 nucleotides are TGTGCCAGCAGCGTAGGCGGACTAGCGGGCAGTGAGCAGTTCTTC. Translation gives CASSVGGLAGSEQFF. Using reference TRBV9 and TRBJ2-1 for the parts outside the CDR3, the full variable domain is DSGVTQTPKHLITATGQRVTLRCSPRSGDLSVYWYQQSLDQGLQFLIQYYNGEERAKGNILERFSAQQFPDLHSELNLSSLELGDSALYFCASSVGGLAGSEQFFGPGTRLTVL.

V usage is TRBV7-9 and J usage is TRBJ1-1, with D hard to call. The CDR3 sequence is 14 residues long. Trimming took 5 bases from V and 1 from J, leaving 11 bases between them. CDR1 is SEHNR and CDR2 is FQNEAQ in the germline V gene (reference sequence). The CDR3 coding sequence is TGTGCCAGCAGCCTAAAAACCAGGAACACTGAAGCTTTCTTT. Translated, it gives CASSLKTRNTEAFF.

The rearrangement links TRBV9 to TRBJ2-5; no definite D call. The germline V gene has CDR1 SGDLS and CDR2 YYNGEE. The CDR3 has 15 residues. V lost 4 bases, J lost 7 bases, and 20 bases lay in between. The CDR3 here is CASSSSSLDFGTQYF. As DNA, the CDR3 is TGTGCCAGCAGCTCCAGTAGTCTGGATTTTGGGACCCAGTACTTC. Full variable domain (rest looked up from reference TRBV9 and TRBJ2-5): DSGVTQTPKHLITATGQRVTLRCSPRSGDLSVYWYQQSLDQGLQFLIQYYNGEERAKGNILERFSAQQFPDLHSELNLSSLELGDSALYFCASSSSSLDFGTQYFGPGTRLLVL.

This clone was seen a few times. The rearrangement uses TRBV25-1 and TRBJ2-5, with D hard to call. Germline CDR1 and CDR2: MGHDK and SYGVNS. The CDR3 runs 14 residues. With 3 bases removed from V and 5 bases from J, the gap between germline ends came to 13 bases. CDR3 coding DNA: TGTGCCAGCAGTGACTTCCGGACGAGGGAGACCCAGTACTTC. It codes for CASSDFRTRETQYF. Filled out from reference TRBV25-1 and TRBJ2-5, the complete variable domain reads EADIYQTPRYLVIGTGKKITLECSQTMGHDKMYWYQQDPGMELHLIHYSYGVNSTEKGDLSSESTVSRIRTEHFPLTLESARPSHTSQYLCASSDFRTRETQYFGPGTRLLVL.

V gene TRBV9 combines with J gene TRBJ2-7, with 9 positions matching TRBD2. The CDR3 totals 15 residues. V lost 3 bases to trimming and J lost 6 bases; unmatched junction nucleotides: 10. Germline V gene data show CDR1 as SGDLS and CDR2 as YYNGEE. CDR3 sequence: CASSARKAGGFEQYF. As DNA, the CDR3 is TGTGCCAGCAGCGCGAGGAAAGCGGGAGGTTTCGAGCAGTACTTC.